These 26 T cell receptor beta chains originate from one sample sequenced in a study of control samples from healthy donors and cancer patients. The assay was immunoSEQ multiplex PCR, and TCRdb's table has in-frame clones only and misses some. The table lists about 170,000 clones, roughly 91% of them singletons. The sample was blood. These receptors all come from a woman between 25 and 40 years old in good health.

The chain couples TRBV9 to TRBJ1-5; D possibly corresponds to TRBD1 (5 bases). Trimming took 2 bases from V and 0 from J, leaving 12 bases between them. The CDR3 length is 16 residues. Per the germline V gene, CDR1 is SGDLS and CDR2 is YYNGEE. The DNA of the CDR3 is TGTGCCAGCAGCGTGGGGGACTCCTATAGCAATCAGCCCCAGCATTTT. The encoded protein is CASSVGDSYSNQPQHF.

V usage is TRBV27 and J usage is TRBJ1-2; TRBD1 matches 7 bases. This CDR3 is 14 amino acids long. With 2 bases clipped from V and 2 bases from J, the junction kept 2 bases outside the gene matches. Germline V gene sequence: CDR1 MNHEY, CDR2 SMNVEV (reference sequence). CDR3 protein: CASSLPGGNYGYTF. In DNA, the CDR3 is TGTGCCAGCAGTTTACCAGGGGGAAACTATGGCTACACCTTC.

The chain has TRBV24-1 and TRBJ2-5; 11 positions match TRBD1. Germline CDR1 is KGHDR and CDR2 is SFDVKD. Losses at the gene ends were 1 base for V and 4 bases for J; bases not matched to a gene: 4. The CDR3 is 16 amino acids. CDR3 nucleotides: TGTGCCACCAGTGATTTTGGGACAGGGGGGTCAGAGACCCAGTACTTC. This codes for CATSDFGTGGSETQYF.

The chain couples TRBV4-3 to TRBJ2-5, with D perhaps matching TRBD1 (7 bases). This CDR3 region has 14 residues. Germline V gene data show CDR1 as LGHNA and CDR2 as YSLEER. Trimming left V 0 bases short and J 7 bases short, with 12 bases between. The CDR3 sequence is CASSQERGRGTQYF. CDR3 nucleotides: TGCGCCAGCAGCCAAGAGAGGGGGCGGGGGACCCAGTACTTC.

This chain uses TRBV30 with TRBJ1-1; D not resolved. Germline values: CDR1 GTSNPN, CDR2 SVGIG (reference sequence). This CDR3 comprises 14 residues. Trimming stripped 0 bases from V and 4 bases from J, with 12 bases between. CDR3 region: CAWSVHGVSTEAFF. The CDR3 bases are TGTGCCTGGAGTGTACACGGGGTTTCCACTGAAGCTTTCTTT.

The CDR3 bases are TGTGCCAGCAGTGAAGTCCGACAGGGGGGGCGGACTGAAGCTTTCTTT. Amino acids: CASSEVRQGGRTEAFF. The genes are TRBV6-1 and TRBJ1-1; 9 nucleotides match TRBD1. The V gene's germline CDR1 is MNHNS and CDR2 SASEGT. Trimming at V came to 1 base and at J to 5 bases, leaving 8 bases not matched to a gene. The CDR3 extends over 16 amino acids.

This clone appeared once. The gene calls are TRBV7-9 and TRBJ2-7; D remains unclear. The CDR3 runs to 14 residues. Trimming pared 4 bases from V and 4 bases from J, leaving 14 bases between. From germline, CDR1 is SEHNR and CDR2 FQNEAQ (reference sequence). The CDR3: CASSYTGRNYEQYF. CDR3 in DNA: TGTGCCAGCAGCTATACCGGACGGAATTACGAGCAGTACTTC.

The V call is TRBV24-1, the J call TRBJ2-5, with 7 bases lining up with TRBD2. Germline V lookup: CDR1 KGHDR, CDR2 SFDVKD. V trimming: 2 bases; J trimming: 5 bases; junction bases outside the gene matches: 4. The CDR3 totals 14 residues. The DNA of the CDR3 is TGTGCCACCAGTGATTCTAGAGCGGGGGAGACCCAGTACTTC. It is translated as CATSDSRAGETQYF.

The table lists this clone with a count of one. The chain has TRBV5-6 and TRBJ1-2; D gene unclear. Trimming stripped 4 bases from V and 3 bases from J, with 10 bases between. Germline CDR1 and CDR2: SGHDT and YYEEEE. This CDR3 contains 13 residues. CDR3 amino acids: CASSPTPDYGYTF. The CDR3 DNA is TGTGCCAGCAGCCCCACCCCCGACTATGGCTACACCTTC.

V usage is TRBV25-1 and J usage is TRBJ2-5; 7 bases align to TRBD1. The CDR3 covers 18 residues. V shed 2 bases, J shed 5 bases, and the junction held 17 bases outside the gene matches. CDR1 is MGHDK, CDR2 SYGVNS, per germline. The CDR3 nucleotides are TGTGCCAGCAGTGAACGCATCTTCGACAGGGCTGTTGCTGAGACCCAGTACTTC. It codes for CASSERIFDRAVAETQYF.

This chain uses TRBV19 with TRBJ1-1; D is unresolved. Between the trimmed V and J ends, which lost 5 bases and 1 base, there was a span of 11 bases. The CDR3 runs 14 residues. The germline V gene encodes CDR1 LNHDA and CDR2 SQIVND (reference sequence). CDR3 nucleotide sequence: TGTGCCAGTAGTGACCGGGTCAGGAACACTGAAGCTTTCTTT. This sequence encodes CASSDRVRNTEAFF.

This clone has a single count. The rearrangement links TRBV29-1 to TRBJ2-3, with 7 bases aligning to TRBD2. The ends lost 5 bases at V and 2 bases at J; junction bases unmatched: 1. The germline V gene encodes CDR1 SQVTM and CDR2 ANQGSEA. CDR3 length: 12 residues. The CDR3 region has the DNA TGCAGCGTTAGCGGGGCCACAGATACGCAGTATTTT. The encoded protein is CSVSGATDTQYF.

The chain uses TRBV4-2 and TRBJ2-1; 9 bases are a match to TRBD1. With 0 bases clipped from V and 8 bases from J, the junction kept 5 bases outside the gene matches. The CDR3 loop spans 15 amino acids. Germline loops: CDR1 LGHNA, CDR2 YNFKEQ. As DNA, the CDR3 is TGTGCCAGCAGCCAAGATGGGACAGGGATAGATGAGCAGTTCTTC. Translated, it gives CASSQDGTGIDEQFF.

The rearrangement joins TRBV28 to TRBJ2-7, with 11 bases matching TRBD1. V dropped 5 bases and J dropped 4; count of bases not matched to a gene: 4. Germline CDR1 reads MDHEN; CDR2 reads SYDVKM. This CDR3 region has 14 residues. The chain's CDR3 is CASSTGTGGYEQYF. The CDR3 coding sequence is TGTGCCAGCAGTACCGGGACAGGGGGTTACGAGCAGTACTTC.

V usage is TRBV9 and J usage is TRBJ2-3, with D perhaps TRBD1 (6 bases). The CDR3 is 15 residues long. V was trimmed by 0 bases and J by 1 base, leaving 9 bases between them. Germline V gene lookup returns CDR1 SGDLS and CDR2 YYNGEE. The DNA for the CDR3 is TGTGCCAGCAGCGTAGCCAGGGGCGGCACAGATACGCAGTATTTT. Its translation: CASSVARGGTDTQYF.

The chain has TRBV27 and TRBJ2-3, with TRBD1 matching over 11 bases. There are 15 residues in the CDR3. V lost 5 bases and J lost 3; bases outside the gene matches: 4. Germline loops: CDR1 MNHEY, CDR2 SMNVEV (reference sequence). The CDR3 spells CASSPDRGLTDTQYF. The CDR3 nucleotides are TGTGCCAGCAGTCCGGACAGGGGGCTAACAGATACGCAGTATTTT.

The V and J genes are TRBV28 and TRBJ2-5, with D unclear. This CDR3 is built from 13 residues. V lost 7 bases, J lost 5 bases, and 14 bases lay in between. Germline V gives CDR1 MDHEN, CDR2 SYDVKM. CDR3 in DNA: TGTGCCAGCAACCCACAGTACGGGGAGACCCAGTACTTC. Translated, it gives CASNPQYGETQYF.

The chain recombines TRBV18 with TRBJ2-1; 10 bases are a match to TRBD2. Germline CDR1 is KGHSH and CDR2 is LQKENI. The CDR3 length is 15 residues. Trimming removed 1 base from V and 6 bases from J; junction bases left unmatched: 3. The CDR3 loop reads CASSPRSGRANEQFF. The CDR3 DNA reads as TGTGCCAGCTCACCACGGAGCGGGAGGGCCAATGAGCAGTTCTTC.

The chain employs TRBV14 and TRBJ2-1; D is undetermined. V was trimmed by 1 base and J by 8 bases, leaving 9 bases between them. Germline V gene sequence: CDR1 SGHDN, CDR2 FVKESK. The CDR3 is made up of 13 amino acids. CDR3 sequence reads: CASSQGLWDEQFF. The CDR3 DNA follows: TGTGCCAGCAGCCAAGGACTTTGGGATGAGCAGTTCTTC.

The chain combines TRBV6-5 with TRBJ2-5; D is ambiguous. This CDR3 contains 13 residues. V shed 4 bases and J shed 2 bases, with 8 bases lying between them. Germline loops: CDR1 MNHEY, CDR2 SVGAGI. CDR3 DNA: TGTGCCAGCAGTTCGAATTCGCAAGAGACCCAGTACTTC. Translated, it gives CASSSNSQETQYF.

This clone appeared once. V is TRBV12-5 and J is TRBJ2-7; D perhaps matches TRBD1 (6 bases). The germline V gene has CDR1 LGHNT and CDR2 FRNRAP. Trimming left V 5 bases short and J 4 bases short, with 9 bases between. This CDR3 is 12 amino acids long. In DNA form, the CDR3 reads TGTGCTAGTGGTATAGGACAGTACGAGCAGTACTTC. It codes for CASGIGQYEQYF. Full variable domain (rest looked up from reference TRBV12-5 and TRBJ2-7): DARVTQTPRHKVTEMGQEVTMRCQPILGHNTVFWYRQTMMQGLELLAYFRNRAPLDDSGMPKDRFSAEMPDATLATLKIQPSEPRDSAVYFCASGIGQYEQYFGPGTRLTVT.

The rearrangement joins TRBV6-5 to TRBJ1-1, with D uncertain. Per the germline V gene, CDR1 is MNHEY and CDR2 is SVGAGI. V lost 2 bases and J 0 bases, leaving 4 bases between the germline ends. The CDR3 is made up of 13 amino acids. CDR3 DNA: TGTGCCAGCAGTTACGCAGTGAACACTGAAGCTTTCTTT. Translating gives CASSYAVNTEAFF.

The rearrangement joins TRBV21-1 to TRBJ1-1. TRBV21-1 is recorded as a pseudogene. The CDR3 consists of 9 residues. The CDR3 bases are TGTGCCAGCTGCCAGGAGGCTTTCTTT. It encodes CASCQEAFF.

V and J are TRBV7-3 and TRBJ1-2, with 8 bases identical to TRBD1. Germline V lookup: CDR1 SGHTA, CDR2 FQGTGA. The CDR3 has 17 amino acids. The V gene end was trimmed by 2 bases and the J gene end by 7 bases; junction bases not matched to a gene: 15. Written as DNA, the CDR3 is TGTGCCAGCAGCTTACCCCCGGACAGGGTTCGAGTAGCTGGCTACACCTTC. It codes for CASSLPPDRVRVAGYTF.

The chain recombines TRBV5-4 with TRBJ2-5; 8 bases fit TRBD1. Germline CDR1 and CDR2: SGHNT and YYREEE (reference sequence). V lost 4 bases, J lost 5 bases, and 4 bases stayed unmatched. CDR3 length: 13 amino acids. The CDR3 bases are TGTGCCAGCAGCGGACAGGGATGGGAGACCCAGTACTTC. As protein: CASSGQGWETQYF.

J is TRBJ2-1 and V is TRBV19; 11 bases are a match to TRBD1. The CDR3 runs 14 residues. With 6 bases clipped from V and 7 bases from J, the junction kept 5 bases outside the gene matches. The germline V gene has CDR1 LNHDA and CDR2 SQIVND (reference sequence). CDR3 bases: TGTGCCAGTAGGGACAGGGGGCTTCGGAATGAGCAGTTCTTC. Protein: CASRDRGLRNEQFF.